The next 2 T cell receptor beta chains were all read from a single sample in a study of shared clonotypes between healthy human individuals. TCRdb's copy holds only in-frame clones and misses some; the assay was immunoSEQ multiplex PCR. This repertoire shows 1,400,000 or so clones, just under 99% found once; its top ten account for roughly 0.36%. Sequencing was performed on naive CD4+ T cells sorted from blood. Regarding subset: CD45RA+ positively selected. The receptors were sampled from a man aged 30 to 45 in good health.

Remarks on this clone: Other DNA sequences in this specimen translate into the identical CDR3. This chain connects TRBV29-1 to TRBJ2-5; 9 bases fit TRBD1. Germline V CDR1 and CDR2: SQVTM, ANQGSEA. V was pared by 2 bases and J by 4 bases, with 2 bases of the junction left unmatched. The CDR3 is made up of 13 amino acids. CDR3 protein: CSVETGGRETQYF. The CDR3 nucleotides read TGCAGCGTTGAAACAGGGGGCAGAGAGACCCAGTACTTC.

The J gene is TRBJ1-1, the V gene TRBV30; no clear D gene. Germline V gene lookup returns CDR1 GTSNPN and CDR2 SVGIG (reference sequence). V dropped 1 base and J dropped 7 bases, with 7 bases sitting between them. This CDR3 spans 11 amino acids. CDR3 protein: CAWSAGGEAFF. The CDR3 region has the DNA TGTGCCTGGAGTGCCGGAGGTGAAGCTTTCTTT.